This is a list of T cell receptor beta chains from one sample in a study of PD-L1 blockade in urothelial cancer. Assay: immunoSEQ multiplex PCR; the TCRdb copy retains only in-frame clones and omits some. The data hold about 29,000 clones, with about 89% observed a single time. This specimen was PBMCs, taken around atezolizumab (anti-PD-L1) treatment. These receptors were obtained from a man aged 50 to 59 with urothelial cancer. CDR3s include the opening cysteine and the closing phenylalanine or tryptophan. D genes are given only for firm matches. Size is omitted from some rows. Given values are once, few, many or a class for expanded clones.

D	size	J	V	DNA	CDR3
-	-	TRBJ1-5	TRBV2	TGTGCCAGCAGTTACGATACTACGGGACAACTCAATCAGCCCCAGCATTTT	CASSYDTTGQLNQPQHF
-	-	TRBJ1-1	TRBV30	TGTGCCTGGAGTCCAACGGGGGGGATGAGCACTGAAGCTTTCTTT	CAWSPTGGMSTEAFF
TRBD2	-	TRBJ2-3	TRBV6-1	TGTGCCAGCAGTCCCGGGACTAGCGGCACAGATACGCAGTATTTT	CASSPGTSGTDTQYF
TRBD1	-	TRBJ2-1	TRBV6-1	TGTGCCAGCAGCCGGGACAGGGGTACCTACAATGAGCAGTTCTTC	CASSRDRGTYNEQFF
TRBD1	once	TRBJ2-7	TRBV9	TGTGCCAGCAGCGCCAGTCGGGACAGTCCCTCCTACGAGCAGTACTTC	CASSASRDSPSYEQYF
TRBD1	-	TRBJ2-3	TRBV19	TGTGCCAGTAGTAGCGGGACAGGGGATCCGTCAGATACGCAGTATTTT	CASSSGTGDPSDTQYF
TRBD1	-	TRBJ1-3	TRBV6-1	TGTGCCAGCAGGGACCGGGACAGTGGAAACACCATATATTTT	CASRDRDSGNTIYF
TRBD1	-	TRBJ1-1	TRBV2	TGTGCCAGCAGTGCCCGACAGGGCGAGAACACTGAAGCTTTCTTT	CASSARQGENTEAFF
-	-	TRBJ2-1	TRBV19	TGTGCCAGTAATGGACAACTGAATGAGCAGTTCTTC	CASNGQLNEQFF
TRBD2	-	TRBJ2-7	TRBV4-1	TGCGCCAGCAGCCAAAACCAAGGACTAGCGGGGGACTCCTACGAGCAGTACTTC	CASSQNQGLAGDSYEQYF
-	-	TRBJ2-2	TRBV9	TGTGCCAGCAGCGTAGGGGCAGGGGTGAGGACCGGGGAGCTGTTTTTT	CASSVGAGVRTGELFF
TRBD2	-	TRBJ2-2	TRBV28	TGTGCCAGCAACCTACTAGCGGGAGAAGGGACCGGGGAGCTGTTTTTT	CASNLLAGEGTGELFF
-	-	TRBJ2-2	TRBV6-5	TGTGCCAGCAGTTTCCTACAGGGTTTAAACGGGGAGCTGTTTTTT	CASSFLQGLNGELFF